These 18 T cell receptor beta chains were all obtained from the same sample, sequenced in a study of post-analysis software for immune sequencing data. Included in the TCR beta cDNA libraries were unique molecular identifiers. TCRdb re-called the PCR reads with MiXCR, one entry per CDR3 protein. The table has some 700,000 distinct CDR3 sequences, over 45% seen once. General observations from the study: TRBV5-6, TRBV5-1 and TRBV20-1 were among five TRBV segments more frequent in patients than controls.

The antigens these receptors bind are not known. The specimen was blood. These TCRs come from a girl aged 2-10 years with multiple sclerosis.

This clonotype was counted a few times. The rearrangement uses TRBV6-6 and TRBJ1-2; D might be TRBD1 (5 bases). Deletions cut 10 bases from V and 8 bases from J, with 17 bases between. Germline V gene sequence: CDR1 MNHNY, CDR2 SVGAGI (reference sequence). This CDR3 comprises 12 residues. The DNA of the CDR3 is TGTGCCACTTTCAGGGATGTGCGGGGCTACACCTTC. Its protein is CATFRDVRGYTF.

The genes are TRBV28 and TRBJ2-3; unclear D gene. This CDR3 comprises 13 residues. Germline CDR1 reads MDHEN; CDR2 reads SYDVKM. The ends were cut back, 8 bases at V and 6 bases at J, with 15 bases in the middle. This CDR3 reads CASCSARADTQYF. DNA for the CDR3: TGTGCCAGCTGTTCTGCCCGAGCGGATACGCAGTATTTT.

The DNA for the CDR3 is TGCAGTGCTAGAGATTGGGCGGAAGGCTACACCTTC. Translated: CSARDWAEGYTF. This chain uses TRBV20-1 with TRBJ1-2, with D unclear. CDR3 length: 12 amino acids. In germline, CDR1 is DFQATT, CDR2 SNEGSKA (reference sequence). V was shortened by 0 bases and J by 8 bases, with 10 bases between the two germline ends.

The rearrangement links TRBV13 to TRBJ1-1; a possible D gene is TRBD1 (6 bases). The CDR3 length is 14 residues. Trimming cost V 5 bases and J 2 bases, with 12 bases left between them. Germline-derived CDR1 and CDR2 are PRHDT and FYEKMQ (reference sequence). CDR3 in amino acids: CASSHRTANTEAFF. The CDR3, as DNA: TGTGCCAGCAGCCATCGGACAGCCAACACTGAAGCTTTCTTT.

This clonotype was counted a few times. The CDR3 DNA reads as TGTGCCAGCAATGGTTTGGTAGGGGACGTGGATGGGCACCCAGATACGCAGTATTTT. This encodes CASNGLVGDVDGHPDTQYF. The V call is TRBV9, the J call TRBJ2-3; D might be TRBD1 or TRBD2, each matching 5 bases. The germline CDR1 and CDR2 sequences are SGDLS and YYNGEE. This CDR3 is built from 19 residues. V shed 6 bases and J shed 4 bases, with 30 bases lying between them.

The genes are TRBV7-3 and TRBJ2-5; tentative D call: TRBD2 (5 bases). The length of the CDR3 is 16 residues. Per the germline V gene, CDR1 is SGHTA and CDR2 is FQGTGA. Deletions cut 5 bases from V and 2 bases from J, with 18 bases between. Written as DNA, the CDR3 is TGTGCCAGCAGCCAACGGGGTCCTGCCGGGCAAGAGACCCAGTACTTC. Translation: CASSQRGPAGQETQYF. Combining the CDR3 with reference TRBV7-3 and TRBJ2-5 gives the whole variable domain GAGVSQTPSNKVTEKGKYVELRCDPISGHTALYWYRQSLGQGPEFLIYFQGTGAADDSGLPNDRFFAVRPEGSVSTLKIQRTERGDSAVYLCASSQRGPAGQETQYFGPGTRLLVL.

The CDR3 nucleotides are TGCAGCGCCGAGACAGGGTTGCGGCGAGAGACCCAGTACTTC. It specifies CSAETGLRRETQYF. The rearrangement links TRBV29-1 to TRBJ2-5; 7 bases align to TRBD1. Germline V CDR1 and CDR2: SQVTM, ANQGSEA. The J segment lost 4 bases and the V segment lost 7 bases, leaving 12 bases of the junction unmatched. CDR3 size: 14 residues. The variable domain in full, completed from reference TRBV29-1 and TRBJ2-5, reads SAVISQKPSRDICQRGTSLTIQCQVDSQVTMMFWYRQQPGQSLTLIATANQGSEATYESGFVIDKFPISRPNLTFSTLTVSNMSPEDSSIYLCSAETGLRRETQYFGPGTRLLVL.

This clonotype appeared a few times. The chain carries TRBV11-2 and TRBJ2-3; D possibly corresponds to TRBD1 (5 bases). The CDR3 length is 12 residues. The germline V and J ends were trimmed by 2 bases and 6 bases, with 6 bases remaining between them. Germline lookup yields CDR1 SGHAT and CDR2 FQNNGV. The CDR3 coding sequence is TGTGCCAGCAGCTTATGGGGCGATACGCAGTATTTT. Its protein product is CASSLWGDTQYF.

The chain employs TRBV15 and TRBJ2-5, with TRBD1 matching over 10 bases. With 5 bases clipped from V and 1 base from J, the junction kept 4 bases outside the gene matches. The CDR3 length is 15 residues. Germline V gene lookup returns CDR1 LNHNV and CDR2 YYDKDF (reference sequence). The chain's CDR3 is CATSVGDRGQETQYF. The CDR3 DNA sequence: TGTGCCACCAGCGTCGGGGACAGGGGCCAAGAGACCCAGTACTTC.

This clonotype is a singleton in its sample. This rearrangement joins TRBV5-1 to TRBJ2-5, with D unclear. The germline V gene encodes CDR1 SGHRS and CDR2 YFSETQ. The CDR3 loop spans 14 amino acids. V was trimmed by 0 bases and J by 6 bases, leaving 12 bases between them. CDR3 DNA sequence: TGCGCCAGCAGCTTGGAGGCAGAAGGGCAGACCCAGTACTTC. Residues: CASSLEAEGQTQYF.

This clonotype was picked up a small number of times. V and J are TRBV5-1 and TRBJ2-7; 12 bases match TRBD1. The J call is in doubt because the DNA end fits TRBJ2-5 better. CDR3 length: 14 residues. Germline V gene sequence: CDR1 SGHRS, CDR2 YFSETQ. CDR3 in amino acids: CASSPGQGAETQYF. The DNA for the CDR3 is TGCGCCAGCAGCCCGGGACAGGGGGCCGAGACCCAGTACTTC.

V gene TRBV15 combines with J gene TRBJ2-1; D is unresolved. The length of the CDR3 is 16 residues. Germline V gives CDR1 LNHNV, CDR2 YYDKDF (reference sequence). V lost 5 bases to trimming and J lost 0 bases, with 14 bases between them. The CDR3 DNA sequence: TGTGCCACCAGCTTGGCGGTTAAGAGCTCCTACAATGAGCAGTTCTTC. Its protein product is CATSLAVKSSYNEQFF.

V and J are TRBV5-1 and TRBJ2-3; 9 bases are a match to TRBD1. This CDR3 has 16 residues. Germline trimming cut 4 bases from V and 2 bases from J; bases unmatched to any gene: 8. Per the germline V gene, CDR1 is SGHRS and CDR2 is YFSETQ. CDR3 amino acids: CASSLDRGGPTDTQYF. For the CDR3, the DNA is TGCGCCAGCAGCCTTGACAGGGGGGGTCCCACAGATACGCAGTATTTT.

The chain has TRBV5-6 and TRBJ2-1; 9 nucleotides line up with TRBD2. The CDR3 spans 15 residues. The germline V gene encodes CDR1 SGHDT and CDR2 YYEEEE. With 4 bases clipped from V and 4 bases from J, the junction kept 6 bases outside the gene matches. The DNA of the CDR3 is TGTGCCAGCAGCATGGGACTAGCTGGTTACAATGAGCAGTTCTTC. Amino acids: CASSMGLAGYNEQFF.

In this sample, this clonotype turned up a few times. J is TRBJ2-2 and V is TRBV6-1; D unclear. CDR1 is MNHNS, CDR2 SASEGT, per germline. The CDR3 is 13 amino acids. Trimming shortened V by 7 bases and J by 4 bases, and 10 bases separated the two germline ends. The CDR3 nucleotides are TGTGCCAGCAAGGGCGTGGGCACCGGGGAGCTGTTTTTT. It encodes CASKGVGTGELFF.

The rearrangement joins TRBV9 to TRBJ2-1; D is uncertain. CDR1 and CDR2 from the germline V gene are SGDLS and YYNGEE. V was clipped by 4 bases and J by 5 bases, with 10 bases between them. The CDR3 length is 13 residues. The CDR3 is CASSPPTHNEQFF. The CDR3 region has the DNA TGTGCCAGCAGCCCACCGACTCACAATGAGCAGTTCTTC. Filled out from reference TRBV9 and TRBJ2-1, the complete variable domain reads DSGVTQTPKHLITATGQRVTLRCSPRSGDLSVYWYQQSLDQGLQFLIQYYNGEERAKGNILERFSAQQFPDLHSELNLSSLELGDSALYFCASSPPTHNEQFFGPGTRLTVL.

This chain connects TRBV20-1 to TRBJ2-7, with a possible D match to TRBD2 (5 bases). The J call may not be correct, given that the DNA end is closer to TRBJ2-5. In germline, CDR1 is DFQATT, CDR2 SNEGSKA (reference sequence). This CDR3 contains 13 residues. In DNA, the CDR3 is TGCAGTGCCCCATCTACTAGGAAAGAGACCCAGTACTTC. This encodes CSAPSTRKETQYF.

This clonotype came up once. The chain recombines TRBV4-1 with TRBJ2-5; D remains ambiguous. The germline V gene has CDR1 MGHRA and CDR2 YSYEKL. Trimming removed 0 bases at V and 4 bases at J, with 12 bases between. CDR3 size: 15 residues. CDR3 amino acids: CASSQESPVGETQYF. The DNA of the CDR3 is TGCGCCAGCAGCCAAGAGTCGCCAGTCGGAGAGACCCAGTACTTC.